This is a list of T cell receptor beta chains from one sample in a study of blood T cell repertoires in COVID-19. The protocol was immunoSEQ multiplex PCR, while the TCRdb copy is restricted to in-frame clones and leaves out a portion. Among approximately 84,000 clones, 70% to 90% were seen once, and the ten largest hold around 10%. The specimen sequenced was peripheral blood. Every receptor here comes from a human donor in a cohort sampled during active COVID-19. The CDR3 runs from the conserved cysteine through the conserved F or W. Fields, in order: CDR3 protein, CDR3 DNA, J gene, V gene, D gene, clone size. D genes are given only for firm matches. Clone size is shown for a subset of rows, as once, few, many or a class of expanded clone.

CDR3 protein: CASSQDLGQGAGDTQYF
CDR3 DNA: TGCGCCAGCAGCCAAGATCTGGGACAGGGGGCCGGAGATACGCAGTATTTT
J gene: TRBJ2-3
V gene: TRBV4-3
D gene: TRBD1
clone size: NA

CDR3 protein: CASISGQSRQPQHF
CDR3 DNA: TGTGCCAGCATTAGCGGTCAGAGTCGGCAGCCCCAGCATTTT
J gene: TRBJ1-5
V gene: TRBV28
D gene: NA
clone size: few

CDR3 protein: CASNPTGTNYGYTF
CDR3 DNA: TGTGCCAGCAATCCGACGGGTACTAACTATGGCTACACCTTC
J gene: TRBJ1-2
V gene: TRBV27
D gene: NA
clone size: NA

CDR3 protein: CASSPGQRIGEQYF
CDR3 DNA: TGCGCCAGCAGCCCGGGACAGAGGATAGGGGAGCAGTACTTC
J gene: TRBJ2-7
V gene: TRBV5-1
D gene: TRBD1
clone size: NA

CDR3 protein: CASSPEGRDYGYTF
CDR3 DNA: TGTGCCAGCTCACCGGAAGGGAGGGACTATGGCTACACCTTC
J gene: TRBJ1-2
V gene: TRBV18
D gene: NA
clone size: few

CDR3 protein: CASSERTGGIYGYTF
CDR3 DNA: TGTGCCAGCAGCGAGCGGACAGGGGGCATCTATGGCTACACCTTC
J gene: TRBJ1-2
V gene: TRBV21-1
D gene: NA
clone size: NA

CDR3 protein: CAWDPRTGPETQYF
CDR3 DNA: TGTGCCTGGGACCCTAGGACAGGGCCCGAGACCCAGTACTTC
J gene: TRBJ2-5
V gene: TRBV30
D gene: TRBD1
clone size: NA

CDR3 protein: CASSIGLGQGLQETQYF
CDR3 DNA: TGTGCCAGTAGTATCGGGCTGGGGCAGGGGTTACAAGAGACCCAGTACTTC
J gene: TRBJ2-5
V gene: TRBV19
D gene: NA
clone size: NA

CDR3 protein: CASSLLAGVDTQYF
CDR3 DNA: TGTGCCAGCAGCTTACTAGCGGGAGTCGATACGCAGTATTTT
J gene: TRBJ2-3
V gene: TRBV7-9
D gene: TRBD2
clone size: NA

CDR3 protein: CASRPSVVQQYEQYF
CDR3 DNA: TGTGCCAGCAGGCCAAGCGTTGTCCAGCAATACGAGCAGTACTTC
J gene: TRBJ2-7
V gene: TRBV5-5
D gene: NA
clone size: NA

CDR3 protein: CASSWTSYEQYF
CDR3 DNA: TGTGCCAGCAGCTGGACATCCTACGAGCAGTACTTC
J gene: TRBJ2-7
V gene: TRBV5-6
D gene: NA
clone size: NA

CDR3 protein: CASSLTSPRVTQYF
CDR3 DNA: TGCGCCAGCAGCTTGACTAGCCCCCGGGTGACCCAGTACTTC
J gene: TRBJ2-5
V gene: TRBV5-1
D gene: NA
clone size: NA

CDR3 protein: CASSLGTVREKLFF
CDR3 DNA: TGTGCCAGCAGTTTAGGGACAGTTCGTGAAAAACTGTTTTTT
J gene: TRBJ1-4
V gene: TRBV2
D gene: TRBD1
clone size: NA

CDR3 protein: CASSIGRGINEQYF
CDR3 DNA: TGTGCCAGTAGTATAGGCAGGGGGATCAACGAGCAGTACTTC
J gene: TRBJ2-7
V gene: TRBV19
D gene: TRBD1
clone size: NA

CDR3 protein: CASSSGTSGVSTDTQYF
CDR3 DNA: TGTGCCAGCAGTTCAGGGACTAGCGGGGTTAGCACAGATACGCAGTATTTT
J gene: TRBJ2-3
V gene: TRBV28
D gene: TRBD2
clone size: NA

CDR3 protein: CASSLGQGFNEQYF
CDR3 DNA: TGTGCCAGCAGCTTGGGACAGGGGTTCAACGAGCAGTACTTC
J gene: TRBJ2-7
V gene: TRBV11-3
D gene: TRBD1
clone size: once

CDR3 protein: CASTKDSGSVYEQYF
CDR3 DNA: TGTGCCAGCACCAAAGATAGCGGGAGTGTCTACGAGCAGTACTTC
J gene: TRBJ2-7
V gene: TRBV6-5
D gene: TRBD2
clone size: NA

CDR3 protein: CASSQEPATYGYTF
CDR3 DNA: TGTGCCAGCAGCCAAGAGCCCGCTACGTATGGCTACACCTTC
J gene: TRBJ1-2
V gene: TRBV4-2
D gene: NA
clone size: NA

CDR3 protein: CASSEAKSPDNQPQHF
CDR3 DNA: TGTGCCAGCAGTGAAGCAAAATCGCCAGATAATCAGCCCCAGCATTTT
J gene: TRBJ1-5
V gene: TRBV6-1
D gene: NA
clone size: NA

CDR3 protein: CASRPGRFMNTEAFF
CDR3 DNA: TGTGCCAGCAGGCCAGGAAGATTTATGAACACTGAAGCTTTCTTT
J gene: TRBJ1-1
V gene: TRBV2
D gene: NA
clone size: NA

CDR3 protein: CASSVEGAPNTGELFF
CDR3 DNA: TGTGCCAGCAGCGTAGAAGGGGCGCCGAACACCGGGGAGCTGTTTTTT
J gene: TRBJ2-2
V gene: TRBV9
D gene: NA
clone size: NA

CDR3 protein: CASRSQGAANEKLFF
CDR3 DNA: TGTGCCAGCAGATCACAGGGGGCGGCTAATGAAAAACTGTTTTTT
J gene: TRBJ1-4
V gene: TRBV25-1
D gene: TRBD1
clone size: NA

CDR3 protein: CASSPGLAGVETQYF
CDR3 DNA: TGTGCCAGCAGTCCAGGACTAGCGGGAGTGGAGACCCAGTACTTC
J gene: TRBJ2-5
V gene: TRBV28
D gene: TRBD2
clone size: NA

CDR3 protein: CASSPSYSTDEQYF
CDR3 DNA: TGTGCCAGCTCACCAAGTTATTCGACAGACGAGCAGTACTTC
J gene: TRBJ2-7
V gene: TRBV18
D gene: NA
clone size: NA

CDR3 protein: CASSLIAGGRRETQYF
CDR3 DNA: TGTGCCAGCAGCTTGATAGCGGGAGGCAGGCGGGAGACCCAGTACTTC
J gene: TRBJ2-5
V gene: TRBV5-4
D gene: TRBD2
clone size: NA

CDR3 protein: CASSLFGQNTEAFF
CDR3 DNA: TGTGCCAGCAGCTTATTCGGACAGAACACTGAAGCTTTCTTT
J gene: TRBJ1-1
V gene: TRBV11-2
D gene: NA
clone size: NA

CDR3 protein: CASSLERTGLTEAFF
CDR3 DNA: TGTGCCAGCAGTTTGGAGCGCACGGGACTTACTGAAGCTTTCTTT
J gene: TRBJ1-1
V gene: TRBV28
D gene: NA
clone size: NA

CDR3 protein: CASSFDRGLNNEQFF
CDR3 DNA: TGTGCCAGCAGTTTTGACAGGGGGCTAAACAATGAGCAGTTCTTC
J gene: TRBJ2-1
V gene: TRBV28
D gene: TRBD1
clone size: NA

CDR3 protein: CASSSYGKSGANVLTF
CDR3 DNA: TGTGCCAGCAGCTCTTACGGGAAGTCTGGGGCCAACGTCCTGACTTTC
J gene: TRBJ2-6
V gene: TRBV7-9
D gene: NA
clone size: NA

CDR3 protein: CASSFASGAGELFF
CDR3 DNA: TGTGCCAGCAGCTTCGCTAGCGGGGCAGGGGAGCTGTTTTTT
J gene: TRBJ2-2
V gene: TRBV5-6
D gene: TRBD2
clone size: NA